The rows below give T cell receptor beta chains drawn from one sample of a study of blood T cell repertoires in COVID-19. Data came from immunoSEQ multiplex PCR; TCRdb stores just in-frame clones and leaves some out. The sample lists 55,000 to 85,000 clones, over 75% occurring once. The specimen was peripheral blood. All receptors come from a woman younger than 35 with acute or convalescent COVID-19. The CDR3 runs from the conserved cysteine through the conserved F or W. The order of the fields is D gene, clone size, V gene, J gene, CDR3 DNA, CDR3 protein. A D gene is named only where the DNA matches it firmly. Size is omitted from some rows. Given values are once, few, many or a class for expanded clones.

d_gene: TRBD2; abundance: .; v_gene: TRBV4-3; j_gene: TRBJ2-1; CDR3nt: TGCGCCAGCAGCCTTCGACTAGCGGGAGGCTTCAATGAGCAGTTCTTC; CDR3aa: CASSLRLAGGFNEQFF
d_gene: .; abundance: .; v_gene: TRBV12-2; j_gene: TRBJ1-5; CDR3nt: TGTGCAAGTCGCTTAGAGGGCGGAGGTTGCAATCAGCCCCAGCATTTT; CDR3aa: CASRLEGGGCNQPQHF
d_gene: .; abundance: .; v_gene: TRBV5-5; j_gene: TRBJ1-2; CDR3nt: TGTGCCAGCAGCTTGAACACGCCCTATGGCTACACCTTC; CDR3aa: CASSLNTPYGYTF
d_gene: .; abundance: .; v_gene: TRBV7-2; j_gene: TRBJ1-6; CDR3nt: TGTGCCAGCAGCTTAGGGATACCGGGGGGGAATTCACCCCTCCACTTT; CDR3aa: CASSLGIPGGNSPLHF
d_gene: .; abundance: .; v_gene: TRBV9; j_gene: TRBJ1-1; CDR3nt: TGTGCCAGCAGCGTTACAGGCGAGAACACTGAAGCTTTCTTT; CDR3aa: CASSVTGENTEAFF
d_gene: .; abundance: .; v_gene: TRBV9; j_gene: TRBJ2-1; CDR3nt: TGTGCCAGCAGCGTAGCTACGGGGACTGCCTACAATGAGCAGTTCTTC; CDR3aa: CASSVATGTAYNEQFF
d_gene: .; abundance: .; v_gene: TRBV19; j_gene: TRBJ1-1; CDR3nt: TGTGCCAGTAGTCCAGGGGTTTTCGGCACTGAAGCTTTCTTT; CDR3aa: CASSPGVFGTEAFF
d_gene: TRBD1; abundance: few; v_gene: TRBV24-1; j_gene: TRBJ1-1; CDR3nt: TGTGCCACCAGTGATTATAGGACAGGGGCCTGCGGGACTGAAGCTTTCTTT; CDR3aa: CATSDYRTGACGTEAFF
d_gene: .; abundance: .; v_gene: TRBV11-2; j_gene: TRBJ1-4; CDR3nt: TGTGCCAGCAGCCCGCTCCGTGGCCGAATGCTTGAAAAACTGTTTTTT; CDR3aa: CASSPLRGRMLEKLFF
d_gene: .; abundance: .; v_gene: TRBV10-3; j_gene: TRBJ2-3; CDR3nt: TGTGCCATCAGGACCGGGACAAGCACAGATACGCAGTATTTT; CDR3aa: CAIRTGTSTDTQYF
d_gene: TRBD1; abundance: .; v_gene: TRBV30; j_gene: TRBJ1-1; CDR3nt: TGTGCCTGGACTAGGGGGCTGACGAACACTGAAGCTTTCTTT; CDR3aa: CAWTRGLTNTEAFF
d_gene: .; abundance: .; v_gene: TRBV6-5; j_gene: TRBJ1-4; CDR3nt: TGTGCCAGCAGTTACTCCGGGGGAATGGCGAATGAAAAACTGTTTTTT; CDR3aa: CASSYSGGMANEKLFF
d_gene: TRBD2; abundance: .; v_gene: TRBV11-1; j_gene: TRBJ2-5; CDR3nt: TGTGCCAGCAGGACTAGCGGGGGGGCGGAAGAGACCCAGTACTTC; CDR3aa: CASRTSGGAEETQYF
d_gene: TRBD1; abundance: .; v_gene: TRBV27; j_gene: TRBJ1-6; CDR3nt: TGTGCCAGCAGGACCGGGACAGGGGCAGAAAAGGGCTCCTATAATTCACCCCTCCACTTT; CDR3aa: CASRTGTGAEKGSYNSPLHF
d_gene: .; abundance: once; v_gene: TRBV29-1; j_gene: TRBJ1-1; CDR3nt: TGCAGCGTCTCCGGGGGGACGGCGAACACTGAAGCTTTCTTT; CDR3aa: CSVSGGTANTEAFF
d_gene: .; abundance: .; v_gene: TRBV4-1; j_gene: TRBJ1-1; CDR3nt: TGCGCGACGAAGGACAGGAACACTGAAGCTTTCTTT; CDR3aa: CATKDRNTEAFF
d_gene: .; abundance: .; v_gene: TRBV2; j_gene: TRBJ1-1; CDR3nt: TGTGCCAGCAGTGAAGCTTCAGGGGCGGGTGAAGCTTTCTTT; CDR3aa: CASSEASGAGEAFF
d_gene: .; abundance: few; v_gene: TRBV4-1; j_gene: TRBJ1-3; CDR3nt: TGCGCCAGCAGTCTCGACGGGAGCTCTGGAAACACCATATATTTT; CDR3aa: CASSLDGSSGNTIYF
d_gene: TRBD1; abundance: .; v_gene: TRBV2; j_gene: TRBJ2-2; CDR3nt: TGTGCCAGCAGTGGACGACAGGGGGCGCCCACCGGGGAGCTGTTTTTT; CDR3aa: CASSGRQGAPTGELFF
d_gene: TRBD1; abundance: .; v_gene: TRBV3-1/TRBV3-2; j_gene: TRBJ2-1; CDR3nt: TGTGCCAGCAGCCACCTGGGACAGGGAACCTACAATGAGCAGTTCTTC; CDR3aa: CASSHLGQGTYNEQFF
d_gene: TRBD1; abundance: .; v_gene: TRBV7-8; j_gene: TRBJ1-1; CDR3nt: TGTGCCAGCAGCTACCTGGGAGGACAGGGTTCAGGGGATGCTTTCTTT; CDR3aa: CASSYLGGQGSGDAFF
d_gene: TRBD2; abundance: .; v_gene: TRBV5-1; j_gene: TRBJ2-5; CDR3nt: TGCGCCAGCAGCCGATTGACTAGCGGGAGGGGCGCTGTAGAGACCCAGTACTTC; CDR3aa: CASSRLTSGRGAVETQYF
d_gene: TRBD1; abundance: .; v_gene: TRBV27; j_gene: TRBJ1-6; CDR3nt: TGTGCCAGCAGTTGGACAGGGGATAATTCACCCCTCCACTTT; CDR3aa: CASSWTGDNSPLHF
d_gene: TRBD1; abundance: .; v_gene: TRBV18; j_gene: TRBJ1-1; CDR3nt: TGTGCCAGCTCACCATTACAGGGGGGGGCGAACACTGAAGCTTTCTTT; CDR3aa: CASSPLQGGANTEAFF
d_gene: .; abundance: .; v_gene: TRBV19; j_gene: TRBJ1-4; CDR3nt: TGTGCCAGTAGACCAATAGGCGGAGATGAAAAACTGTTTTTT; CDR3aa: CASRPIGGDEKLFF
d_gene: TRBD1; abundance: .; v_gene: TRBV7-2; j_gene: TRBJ1-2; CDR3nt: TGTGCCAGCAGCCCAGGGGGGTCTGCCCGTGGCTACACCTTC; CDR3aa: CASSPGGSARGYTF
d_gene: TRBD1; abundance: .; v_gene: TRBV7-9; j_gene: TRBJ1-2; CDR3nt: TGTGCCAGCAGCCCTGCCGGGACAGGTTTTGACTATGGCTACACCTTC; CDR3aa: CASSPAGTGFDYGYTF
d_gene: TRBD2; abundance: .; v_gene: TRBV29-1; j_gene: TRBJ2-1; CDR3nt: TGCAGCGTTGCCCTAGCGGGACCCCAGGTTGGTGAGCAGTTCTTC; CDR3aa: CSVALAGPQVGEQFF
d_gene: .; abundance: .; v_gene: TRBV2; j_gene: TRBJ1-2; CDR3nt: TGTGCCAGCAGTGAAGGGATCTTGGCGCAGGGGAACTATGGCTACACCTTC; CDR3aa: CASSEGILAQGNYGYTF
d_gene: TRBD2; abundance: .; v_gene: TRBV13; j_gene: TRBJ2-5; CDR3nt: TGTGCCAGCAGCACTAGCGGGAGAGAGACCCAGTACTTC; CDR3aa: CASSTSGRETQYF
d_gene: .; abundance: .; v_gene: TRBV28; j_gene: TRBJ2-3; CDR3nt: TGTGCCAGCAGCCCCCCTGGCACAGATACGCAGTATTTT; CDR3aa: CASSPPGTDTQYF
d_gene: .; abundance: .; v_gene: TRBV7-8; j_gene: TRBJ2-7; CDR3nt: TGTGCCAGCAGCTTAGTAGCTCAAGGAGGGCTAGCGCCGAGCTCCTACGAGCAGTACTTC; CDR3aa: CASSLVAQGGLAPSSYEQYF
d_gene: TRBD1; abundance: .; v_gene: TRBV7-2; j_gene: TRBJ2-7; CDR3nt: TGTGCCAGCAGCTTAAGCCGGGACAGGGCCTACTTCTACGAGCAGTACTTC; CDR3aa: CASSLSRDRAYFYEQYF
d_gene: TRBD1; abundance: .; v_gene: TRBV30; j_gene: TRBJ1-2; CDR3nt: TGTGCCTGGAGTAGGGACAGGGCTTACTATGGCTACACCTTC; CDR3aa: CAWSRDRAYYGYTF
d_gene: TRBD2; abundance: .; v_gene: TRBV4-1; j_gene: TRBJ2-7; CDR3nt: TGCGCCAGCAGTCCGCGGCGGGGGGGCTCCTACGAGCAGTACTTC; CDR3aa: CASSPRRGGSYEQYF
d_gene: .; abundance: few; v_gene: TRBV4-2; j_gene: TRBJ2-7; CDR3nt: TGTGCCAGCAGCCAGCCGGGACAAAGCTCCTACGAGCAGTACTTC; CDR3aa: CASSQPGQSSYEQYF
d_gene: TRBD1; abundance: few; v_gene: TRBV25-1; j_gene: TRBJ1-4; CDR3nt: TGTGCCAGCAGTGAATACCGGGACAGCAGTAATGAAAAACTGTTTTTT; CDR3aa: CASSEYRDSSNEKLFF
d_gene: .; abundance: .; v_gene: TRBV14; j_gene: TRBJ1-1; CDR3nt: TGTGCCAGCAGCCAAGACGGGGGAAAGAACACTGAAGCTTTCTTT; CDR3aa: CASSQDGGKNTEAFF
d_gene: .; abundance: .; v_gene: TRBV10-3; j_gene: TRBJ2-1; CDR3nt: TGTGCCATCAGTGAAGATCAGGGGAGCTACAATGAGCAGTTCTTC; CDR3aa: CAISEDQGSYNEQFF
d_gene: .; abundance: .; v_gene: TRBV21-1; j_gene: TRBJ1-2; CDR3nt: TGTGCCAGCAGCCCGAAAGGGGCGCGTGGGGTGAGTGGCTACACCTTC; CDR3aa: CASSPKGARGVSGYTF
d_gene: .; abundance: .; v_gene: TRBV7-9; j_gene: TRBJ1-4; CDR3nt: TGTGCCAGCAGCTTCGGGACTCATGAAAAACTGTTTTTT; CDR3aa: CASSFGTHEKLFF
d_gene: TRBD1; abundance: .; v_gene: TRBV6-5; j_gene: TRBJ1-5; CDR3nt: TGTGCCAGCAGTCAGGAACGGGACAGGGGACAGCCCCAGCATTTT; CDR3aa: CASSQERDRGQPQHF
d_gene: TRBD1; abundance: .; v_gene: TRBV24-1; j_gene: TRBJ1-5; CDR3nt: TGTGCCACCGCGGACAGGGATAGCAATCAGCCCCAGCATTTT; CDR3aa: CATADRDSNQPQHF
d_gene: .; abundance: .; v_gene: TRBV12-3/TRBV12-4; j_gene: TRBJ1-1; CDR3nt: TGTGCCAGCAGTTTGAAGGGAGGCACTGAAGCTTTCTTT; CDR3aa: CASSLKGGTEAFF
d_gene: .; abundance: .; v_gene: TRBV28; j_gene: TRBJ2-5; CDR3nt: TGTGCCAGCAGTTTACCCCAACTAGGGCCAGAGACCCAGTACTTC; CDR3aa: CASSLPQLGPETQYF
d_gene: .; abundance: .; v_gene: TRBV4-3; j_gene: TRBJ2-2; CDR3nt: TGCGCCAGCAGCCCAGGCATTTCAGGGGACACCGGGGAGCTGTTTTTT; CDR3aa: CASSPGISGDTGELFF
d_gene: TRBD1; abundance: .; v_gene: TRBV5-1; j_gene: TRBJ1-2; CDR3nt: TGCGCCAGCAGCTTGGACCCCGGGACAGGGAACTATGGCTACACCTTC; CDR3aa: CASSLDPGTGNYGYTF
d_gene: TRBD1; abundance: once; v_gene: TRBV7-9; j_gene: TRBJ1-3; CDR3nt: TGTGCCAGCAGCACAGGACAGGGGATGCGAGGAAACACCATATATTTT; CDR3aa: CASSTGQGMRGNTIYF
d_gene: .; abundance: .; v_gene: TRBV7-2; j_gene: TRBJ2-1; CDR3nt: TGTGCCAGCAGCTTAGGTGTCGATGAGCAGTTCTTC; CDR3aa: CASSLGVDEQFF
d_gene: .; abundance: .; v_gene: TRBV6-5; j_gene: TRBJ1-3; CDR3nt: TGTGCCAGCAGTTACAGGAGAACCGGAAACACCATATATTTT; CDR3aa: CASSYRRTGNTIYF
d_gene: .; abundance: .; v_gene: TRBV7-2; j_gene: TRBJ1-3; CDR3nt: TGTGCCAGCAGCTCACGTCGGACAGACTCTGGAAACACCATATATTTT; CDR3aa: CASSSRRTDSGNTIYF
d_gene: TRBD2; abundance: .; v_gene: TRBV14; j_gene: TRBJ2-4; CDR3nt: TGTGCCAGCAGCCCTTTTGGGACTAAAGACATTCAGTACTTC; CDR3aa: CASSPFGTKDIQYF
d_gene: TRBD1; abundance: .; v_gene: TRBV14; j_gene: TRBJ1-6; CDR3nt: TGTGCCAGCAGACCTCGACAGGGCGACTCACCCCTCCACTTT; CDR3aa: CASRPRQGDSPLHF